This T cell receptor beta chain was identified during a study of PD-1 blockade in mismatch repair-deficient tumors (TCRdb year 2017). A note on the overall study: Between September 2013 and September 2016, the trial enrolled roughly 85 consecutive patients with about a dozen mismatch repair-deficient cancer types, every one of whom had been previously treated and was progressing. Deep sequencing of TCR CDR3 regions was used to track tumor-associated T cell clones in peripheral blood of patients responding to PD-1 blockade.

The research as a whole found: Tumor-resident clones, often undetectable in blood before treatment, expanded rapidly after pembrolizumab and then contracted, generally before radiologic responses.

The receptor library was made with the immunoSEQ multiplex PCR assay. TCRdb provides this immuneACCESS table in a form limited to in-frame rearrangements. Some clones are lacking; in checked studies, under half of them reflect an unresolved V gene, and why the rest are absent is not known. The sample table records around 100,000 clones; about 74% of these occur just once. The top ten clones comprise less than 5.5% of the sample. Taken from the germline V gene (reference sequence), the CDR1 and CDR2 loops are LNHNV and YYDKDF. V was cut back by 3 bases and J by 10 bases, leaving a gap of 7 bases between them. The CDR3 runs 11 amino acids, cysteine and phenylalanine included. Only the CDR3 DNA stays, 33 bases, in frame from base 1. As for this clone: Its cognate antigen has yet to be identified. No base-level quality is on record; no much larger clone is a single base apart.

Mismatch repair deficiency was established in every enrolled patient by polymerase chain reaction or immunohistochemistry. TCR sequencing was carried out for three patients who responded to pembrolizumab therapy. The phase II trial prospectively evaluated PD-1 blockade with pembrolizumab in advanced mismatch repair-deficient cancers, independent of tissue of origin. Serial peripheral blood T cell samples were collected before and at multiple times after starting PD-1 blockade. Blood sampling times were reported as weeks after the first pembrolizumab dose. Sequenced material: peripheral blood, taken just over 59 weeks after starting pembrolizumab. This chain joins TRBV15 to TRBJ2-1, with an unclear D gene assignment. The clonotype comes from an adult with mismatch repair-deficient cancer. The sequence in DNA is TGTGCCACCAGCAGTCGTTTGGAGCAGTTCTTC. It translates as CATSSRLEQFF.